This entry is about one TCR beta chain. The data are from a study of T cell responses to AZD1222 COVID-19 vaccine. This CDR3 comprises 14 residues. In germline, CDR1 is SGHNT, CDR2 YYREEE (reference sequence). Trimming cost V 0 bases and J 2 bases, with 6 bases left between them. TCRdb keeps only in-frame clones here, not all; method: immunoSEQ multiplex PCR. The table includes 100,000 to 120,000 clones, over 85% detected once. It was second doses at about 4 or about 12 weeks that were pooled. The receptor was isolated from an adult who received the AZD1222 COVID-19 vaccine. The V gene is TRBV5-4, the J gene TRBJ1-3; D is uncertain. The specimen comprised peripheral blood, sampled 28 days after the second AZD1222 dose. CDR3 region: CASSLAEAGNTIYF. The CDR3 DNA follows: TGTGCCAGCAGCTTGGCTGAGGCTGGAAACACCATATATTTT.